These T cell receptor beta chains were read from a single sample in a study of T-cell reconstitution after alpha-beta-depleted transplantation in children. TCRdb re-called the PCR reads through MiXCR, storing one row per CDR3 protein. The table records around 670,000 distinct CDR3 sequences, 13% of them present only once. Sample: PBMCs, taken before TCRalphabeta/CD19-depleted stem cell transplant. Receptors originate from a girl aged 2 to 10 with congenital amegakaryocytic thrombocytopenia, due to receive a stem cell transplant. Each CDR3 is given with its conserved first and last residue. Fields, in order: J gene, V gene, D gene, CDR3 protein. The D gene is left open where the match is weak.

TRBJ1-5,TRBV20-1,-,CSARYGRVGNQPQHF
TRBJ1-1,TRBV5-1,TRBD1,CASSLVQGAGDTEAFF
TRBJ2-7,TRBV28,TRBD1,CASMGGQGAWFGYEQYF
TRBJ2-1,TRBV11-1,TRBD2,CASRRTGGLADSYNEQFF
TRBJ2-1,TRBV20-1,TRBD2,CSARGLTSGVYNEQFF
TRBJ2-7,TRBV5-5,TRBD1,CASSLVRTGAYEQYF
TRBJ2-1,TRBV5-1,-,CASTRRGGNEQFF
TRBJ2-7,TRBV18,TRBD2,CASSPAFRGGDSYEQYF
TRBJ2-1,TRBV9,TRBD1,CASSETGEPYNEQFF
TRBJ1-1,TRBV25-1,-,CASSPQAQVPAFF
TRBJ1-2,TRBV28,TRBD1,CASSPQGAGGYTF
TRBJ2-5,TRBV10-2,TRBD1,CASSEGQGVETQYF
TRBJ2-2,TRBV6-1,-,CASILSRQARGGELFF
TRBJ1-3,TRBV5-6,-,CASSNEFLFRTSNTIYF
TRBJ1-2,TRBV12-3/TRBV12-4,-,CASSDGTAGYTF
TRBJ2-3,TRBV20-1,TRBD2,CSASSRREGTQYF
TRBJ2-4,TRBV20-1,-,CSAATPGVNIQYF
TRBJ2-1,TRBV6-5,-,CASSYSTRHEQFF
TRBJ2-1,TRBV12-3/TRBV12-4,TRBD1,CASSLMGQGFEQFF
TRBJ2-3,TRBV29-1,-,CSVASGPLTDTQYF
TRBJ2-7,TRBV28,-,CASRPTGTGVYEQYF
TRBJ2-1,TRBV7-9,-,CASSLMLRSYNEQFF
TRBJ2-5,TRBV12-3/TRBV12-4,TRBD2,CASSFGLAGGQETQYF
TRBJ1-1,TRBV10-3,-,CAITSSVLAEAFF
TRBJ1-2,TRBV20-1,-,CSAAPGARIHGYTF
TRBJ2-1,TRBV5-1,TRBD2,CASSLGGSGLAVPYNEQFF
TRBJ2-2,TRBV11-1,-,CASSLGSGNTGELFF
TRBJ2-1,TRBV19,TRBD2,CASSSREGFYNEQFF
TRBJ2-5,TRBV20-1,TRBD1,CSAQDRSEETQYF
TRBJ2-6,TRBV4-1,-,CASSPGNSGANVLTF
TRBJ2-1,TRBV7-2,TRBD2,CASSKGLAGGEQFF
TRBJ2-1,TRBV9,-,CASSVADEQFF
TRBJ1-1,TRBV6-5,-,CASSYSTELNTEAFF
TRBJ2-3,TRBV7-3,-,CASSPNSPDTQYF
TRBJ2-1,TRBV15,TRBD2,CATSRVLGSGEYNEQFF
TRBJ1-1,TRBV7-9,-,CASSASRVRYPGAFF
TRBJ2-7,TRBV5-1,-,CASRGLYEQYF
TRBJ2-7,TRBV7-9,-,CASSSHLSVSSYEQYF
TRBJ2-1,TRBV12-3/TRBV12-4,-,CASAGNEQFF
TRBJ2-7,TRBV12-3/TRBV12-4,TRBD2,CASSSGGRAPSYEQYF
TRBJ2-7,TRBV18,-,CASSPRLVGEAEQYF
TRBJ2-1,TRBV29-1,-,CSTCGSGPNSSYNEQFF
TRBJ2-1,TRBV7-2,-,CASSLVVAEPDNEQFF
TRBJ2-5,TRBV29-1,-,CSVAPGAYQETQYF
TRBJ2-5,TRBV5-1,-,CASSFEFQETQYF
TRBJ2-1,TRBV9,TRBD2,CASSAMTSGDNEQFF
TRBJ2-2,TRBV30,-,CAGGDPNTGELFF
TRBJ2-1,TRBV11-2,-,CASSLGVGSYGSNEQFF
TRBJ2-7,TRBV7-3,TRBD2,CASSPRPAGVYEQYF
TRBJ2-5,TRBV15,TRBD2,CATSRAGLAVREAQYF
TRBJ1-1,TRBV7-9,-,CASSLDDNYF
TRBJ2-7,TRBV20-1,-,CSARDPGPHSYEQYF
TRBJ2-1,TRBV19,TRBD1,CASRSGTGGYNEQFF